Presented here are 21 T cell receptor beta chains from one specimen sequenced in a study of blood T cell repertoires in COVID-19 (dated by TCRdb to 2020 to 2021). The method behind the library was the immunoSEQ multiplex PCR assay. TCRdb holds this immuneACCESS table with in-frame rearrangements only. Some clones are missing; in checked studies, unresolved V genes explain under half, and the rest has no known cause. In all, the sample holds approximately 410,000 clones, and 86% of those were seen once. Roughly 1.4% of the sample goes to the ten largest clones. The sequencing sample was made of peripheral blood. The receptors derive from a woman aged 25-40 years with active or convalescent COVID-19.

The chain is built from TRBV27 and TRBJ1-5; D is uncertain. The ends were cut back, 6 bases at V and 6 bases at J, with 12 bases in the middle. The CDR3 runs to 13 residues. CDR1 and CDR2 from the germline V gene are MNHEY and SMNVEV (reference sequence). The CDR3 coding sequence is TGTGCCAGCAGCGGAGGCGGGAGTCAGCCCCAGCATTTT. It is translated as CASSGGGSQPQHF.

The chain recombines TRBV18 with TRBJ1-4; 8 bases match TRBD1. Germline CDR1 is KGHSH and CDR2 is LQKENI. V lost 3 bases, J lost 6 bases, and 6 bases stayed unmatched. This CDR3 spans 15 amino acids. CDR3 nucleotide sequence: TGTGCCAGCTCACCCGGACAGGGTTATGATGAAAAACTGTTTTTT. It specifies CASSPGQGYDEKLFF.

The chain is built from TRBV19 and TRBJ2-1; 7 positions match TRBD1. Germline CDR1 reads LNHDA; CDR2 reads SQIVND (reference sequence). The CDR3 is 16 residues long. V shed 9 bases, J shed 4 bases, and the junction held 15 bases outside the gene matches. The CDR3 region is CASEGPRTGGYNEQFF. The CDR3 DNA sequence: TGTGCCAGCGAGGGCCCGAGGACAGGTGGTTACAATGAGCAGTTCTTC.

This chain joins TRBV14 and TRBJ2-2; 7 bases are a match to TRBD2. CDR1 is SGHDN, CDR2 FVKESK, per germline. The V gene end was trimmed by 4 bases and the J gene end by 4 bases; junction bases not matched to a gene: 15. The CDR3 length is 18 residues. CDR3 DNA sequence: TGTGCCAGCAGCCCCTGGAGGGCGGGCGGGAGAGGCACCGGGGAGCTGTTTTTT. This gives the protein CASSPWRAGGRGTGELFF. Full variable domain (missing parts from reference TRBV14 and TRBJ2-2): EAGVTQFPSHSVIEKGQTVTLRCDPISGHDNLYWYRRVMGKEIKFLLHFVKESKQDESGMPNNRFLAERTGGTYSTLKVQPAELEDSGVYFCASSPWRAGGRGTGELFFGEGSRLTVL.

In this sample, this clone turned up once. This rearrangement joins TRBV6-5 to TRBJ2-1; 10 bases are shared with TRBD2. Per the germline V gene, CDR1 is MNHEY and CDR2 is SVGAGI. Trimming took 7 bases from V and 7 from J; bases not matched to a gene: 7. The CDR3 sequence is 14 residues long. The CDR3, as DNA: TGTGCCAGCATCAGGTCTAGCGGGAGAAATGAGCAGTTCTTC. The encoded protein is CASIRSSGRNEQFF.

The CDR3 protein is CASSLQITPGTGANQPQHF. Here the CDR3 DNA reads TGTGCCAGCAGTTTACAAATCACCCCCGGGACAGGGGCCAATCAGCCCCAGCATTTT. The rearrangement joins TRBV27 to TRBJ1-5; 10 nucleotides align to TRBD1. This CDR3 is 19 amino acids long. V dropped 2 bases and J dropped 3; count of bases not matched to a gene: 13. CDR1 and CDR2 from the germline V gene are MNHEY and SMNVEV (reference sequence).

To note about this clone: The CDR3 carries no conserved terminal phenylalanine or tryptophan, so it likely arises from a read error. The DNA is left out, because the CDR3 cannot be placed on it with certainty; the CDR3 is given as TCRdb lists it. The CDR3 reads CASSNLTQIRG. This chain uses TRBV21-1 with TRBJ1-2. TRBV21-1 is annotated as a pseudogene. The CDR3 numbers 11 amino acids, ends counted.

This chain joins TRBV7-8 and TRBJ1-2; 7 bases align to TRBD1. Germline V gene lookup returns CDR1 SGHVS and CDR2 FQNEAQ. This CDR3 has 15 amino acids. Losses at the gene ends were 5 bases for V and 0 bases for J; bases not matched to a gene: 6. CDR3 sequence: CASSQPTGTNYGYTF. CDR3 bases: TGTGCCAGCAGCCAACCGACAGGGACTAACTATGGCTACACCTTC.

The gene calls are TRBV29-1 and TRBJ2-7; 11 positions match TRBD2. This CDR3 contains 14 residues. The junction had 5 bases not matched to a gene; V was cut back by 5 bases and J by 2 bases. Germline V gene data show CDR1 as SQVTM and CDR2 as ANQGSEA. The DNA for the CDR3 is TGCAGCGTTACCGGGACTAGCGGAACCTACGAGCAGTACTTC. Translating it yields CSVTGTSGTYEQYF.

The gene calls are TRBV4-1 and TRBJ2-3; possibly TRBD2 for D (6 bases). The germline V and J ends were trimmed by 1 base and 4 bases, with 15 bases remaining between them. This CDR3 contains 16 residues. Germline V gene sequence: CDR1 MGHRA, CDR2 YSYEKL. The CDR3 coding sequence is TGCGCCAGCAGCCAAGTCACTAGCTGGGAGGCAGATACGCAGTATTTT. This codes for CASSQVTSWEADTQYF.

The chain employs TRBV5-1 and TRBJ1-4; 7 nucleotides agree with TRBD1. With V trimmed by 0 bases and J by 8 bases, 7 bases remained unmatched. The CDR3 runs to 15 residues. The germline gives CDR1 SGHRS, CDR2 YFSETQ. The CDR3 DNA sequence: TGCGCCAGCAGCTTGGGGGGAACAGGGGACGAAAAACTGTTTTTT. The encoded protein is CASSLGGTGDEKLFF. The variable domain in full, with the rest retrieved from reference TRBV5-1 and TRBJ1-4, is KAGVTQTPRYLIKTRGQQVTLSCSPISGHRSVSWYQQTPGQGLQFLFEYFSETQRNKGNFPGRFSGRQFSNSRSEMNVSTLELGDSALYLCASSLGGTGDEKLFFGSGTQLSVL.

The chain carries TRBV5-5 and TRBJ1-1; no clear D. Between the trimmed V and J ends, which lost 0 bases and 4 bases, there was a span of 16 bases. This CDR3 has 16 amino acids. CDR1 and CDR2 (germline): SGHKS, YYEKEE (reference sequence). This chain's CDR3 is CASSLASRAGSTEAFF. The DNA for the CDR3 is TGTGCCAGCAGCTTGGCCTCTAGGGCGGGGAGCACTGAAGCTTTCTTT.

The J gene is TRBJ1-1, the V gene TRBV5-4; D ambiguous. Deletions cut 0 bases from V and 8 bases from J, with 11 bases between. The V gene's germline CDR1 is SGHNT and CDR2 YYREEE (reference sequence). The CDR3 consists of 13 residues. The CDR3 DNA follows: TGTGCCAGCAGCTTGGACCTCCAGGCGGAAGCTTTCTTT. This sequence encodes CASSLDLQAEAFF.

This clone turned up a few times. The J gene is TRBJ1-5, the V gene TRBV28, with a weak D call TRBD1 (6 bases). Trimming pared 1 base from V and 7 bases from J, leaving 14 bases between. The CDR3 has 15 residues. Germline lookup yields CDR1 MDHEN and CDR2 SYDVKM. CDR3 sequence (DNA): TGTGCCAGCAGTTTATCCACAGGGCATGGCCAGCCCCAGCATTTT. Protein sequence: CASSLSTGHGQPQHF.

The chain has TRBV10-1 and TRBJ2-2; a weak D match, TRBD1 (6 bases). Trimming pared 5 bases from V and 6 bases from J, leaving 7 bases between. Germline V gene sequence: CDR1 WNHNN, CDR2 SYGVQD (reference sequence). The CDR3 totals 12 residues. The DNA for the CDR3 is TGCGCCAGCAGTTACAGGGCCGGGGAGCTGTTTTTT. It yields the protein CASSYRAGELFF.

J is TRBJ2-1 and V is TRBV30, with 10 bases lining up with TRBD2. CDR1 GTSNPN and CDR2 SVGIG come from the germline V gene (reference sequence). The CDR3 length is 14 residues. The V gene end was trimmed by 0 bases and the J gene end by 8 bases; junction bases not matched to a gene: 4. CDR3 sequence: CAWSVPSGSDEQFF. The CDR3 nucleotides read TGTGCCTGGAGTGTGCCTAGCGGGAGCGATGAGCAGTTCTTC.

Only a few counts were recorded for this clone. In DNA form, the CDR3 reads TGTGCCTGGAGCGACAGGGGGGATGGCTACACCTTC. It is translated as CAWSDRGDGYTF. The chain joins TRBV30 to TRBJ1-2; 9 nucleotides agree with TRBD1. The CDR3 has 12 amino acids. After removal of 3 bases from V and 6 bases from J, the junction contained 2 bases not matched to a gene. Looked up from germline, CDR1 is GTSNPN and CDR2 is SVGIG (reference sequence).

CDR3 sequence reads: CASKPAGDTDTQYF. For the CDR3, the DNA is TGTGCCAGCAAACCAGCGGGGGACACAGATACGCAGTATTTT. The chain uses TRBV6-5 and TRBJ2-3; TRBD2 aligns across 8 bases. The ends lost 7 bases at V and 2 bases at J; junction bases unmatched: 5. The CDR3 consists of 14 residues. CDR1 and CDR2 from the germline V gene are MNHEY and SVGAGI.

This clone was seen only once. This chain uses TRBV11-3 with TRBJ2-1; D perhaps matches TRBD2 (6 bases). The CDR3 totals 14 residues. Trimming left V 2 bases short and J 7 bases short, with 12 bases between. Per germline, CDR1 SGHNT and CDR2 YENEEA. The CDR3 sequence is CASSLTVAGNEQFF. CDR3 bases: TGTGCCAGCAGCTTAACGGTTGCGGGGAATGAGCAGTTCTTC.

This sequence joins TRBV27 and TRBJ2-1; weak D call: TRBD2 (5 bases). The CDR3 contains 16 residues. The V gene's germline CDR1 is MNHEY and CDR2 SMNVEV (reference sequence). V dropped 5 bases and J dropped 8 bases, with 22 bases sitting between them. The CDR3: CASSPLGLGLSDEQFF. As DNA, the CDR3 is TGTGCCAGCAGTCCGCTTGGACTGGGATTAAGCGATGAGCAGTTCTTC.

The rearrangement joins TRBV5-1 to TRBJ2-7; 8 bases are a match to TRBD1. CDR1 is SGHRS and CDR2 is YFSETQ in the germline V gene. The V gene end was trimmed by 1 base and the J gene end by 5 bases; junction bases not matched to a gene: 11. The CDR3 consists of 16 residues. CDR3 nucleotides: TGCGCCAGCAGCTTGTTGCCCCAGACAGGGGACGACGAGCAGTACTTC. It is translated as CASSLLPQTGDDEQYF.